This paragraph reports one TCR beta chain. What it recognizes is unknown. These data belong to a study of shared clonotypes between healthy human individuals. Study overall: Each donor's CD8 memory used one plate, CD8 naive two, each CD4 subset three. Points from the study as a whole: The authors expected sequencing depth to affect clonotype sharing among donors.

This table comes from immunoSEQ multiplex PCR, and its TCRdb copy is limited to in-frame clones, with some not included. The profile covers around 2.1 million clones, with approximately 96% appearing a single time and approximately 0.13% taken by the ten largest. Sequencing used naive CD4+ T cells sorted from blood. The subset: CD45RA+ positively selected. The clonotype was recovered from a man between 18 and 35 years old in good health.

Here the CDR3 reads CASSIGLLVLNIQYF. In DNA, the CDR3 is TGTGCCAGCAGCATCGGACTGCTCGTACTAAACATTCAGTACTTC. The chain combines TRBV7-9 with TRBJ2-4; tentatively, D is TRBD2 (5 bases). There are 15 residues in the CDR3. V gave up 5 bases and J gave up 6 bases, with 17 bases separating them. The germline V gene encodes CDR1 SEHNR and CDR2 FQNEAQ (reference sequence).